This is a list of T cell receptor beta chains from one sample in a study of blood T cell repertoires in COVID-19. Measured with immunoSEQ multiplex PCR; TCRdb has only the in-frame clones, and not every one. The sample has some 190,000 clones; 70% to 90% are singletons. Sample: PBMCs or T cells enriched from blood (not recorded which). These receptors were collected from a woman aged 40 to 55 in a cohort exposed to, infected with or recovered from COVID-19 (not recorded which). The CDR3 runs from the conserved cysteine through the conserved F or W. A D gene is named only where the DNA matches it firmly. Rows give clone size only sometimes, using once, few, many, or a class for an expanded clone.

>TRBV6-4|-|TRBD1|TRBJ2-1
CASSDSLGLGTASYNEQFF
TGTGCCAGCAGTGACTCCCTTGGCCTAGGGACAGCTAGTTACAATGAGCAGTTCTTC
>TRBV5-4|-|-|TRBJ2-7
CASSDRQISSYEQYF
TGTGCCAGCAGCGACAGACAAATAAGCTCCTACGAGCAGTACTTC
>TRBV9|-|TRBD1|TRBJ1-2
CASSVGDRPYYGYTF
TGTGCCAGCAGCGTCGGGGACAGGCCCTACTATGGCTACACCTTC
>TRBV27|-|TRBD1|TRBJ1-2
CASSFPAFFRGTHRDSPRGGYTF
TGTGCCAGCTCCTTTCCCGCATTTTTCCGGGGTACACACCGGGACAGCCCCCGCGGAGGCTACACCTTC
>TRBV19|-|-|TRBJ1-4
CASMLTGGREKLFF
TGTGCCAGTATGTTGACCGGGGGTCGCGAAAAACTGTTTTTT
>TRBV7-7|-|TRBD2|TRBJ2-3
CASSFKAGGPDTQYF
TGTGCCAGCAGCTTCAAGGCGGGAGGGCCTGATACGCAGTATTTT
>TRBV10-3|-|-|TRBJ2-1
CAISESSRVEQFF
TGTGCCATCAGTGAGTCATCAAGAGTCGAGCAGTTCTTC
>TRBV5-1|-|-|TRBJ1-2
CASSWRGESNYGYTF
TGCGCCAGCAGTTGGAGGGGAGAGTCTAACTATGGCTACACCTTC
>TRBV28|once|-|TRBJ1-6
CASTKSGHKKSSYNSPLHF
TGTGCCAGCACCAAGTCGGGACATAAGAAGAGCTCCTATAATTCACCCCTCCACTTT
>TRBV18|-|-|TRBJ2-3
CASSPPPGRGLSPDTQYF
TGTGCCAGCTCACCACCCCCAGGGCGGGGGCTCTCACCAGATACGCAGTATTTT
>TRBV6-1|-|-|TRBJ1-2
CASSEGLLLSGYTF
TGTGCCAGCAGTGAGGGACTTCTCCTGTCTGGCTACACCTTC
>TRBV2|-|TRBD1|TRBJ1-1
CASRSGQKTFF
TGTGCCAGCAGATCGGGACAGAAAACTTTCTTT
>TRBV3-1/TRBV3-2|few|-|TRBJ1-1
CASSRGGVGTEAFF
TGTGCCAGCAGCCGGGGAGGGGTGGGCACTGAAGCTTTCTTT
>TRBV5-1|-|-|TRBJ1-3
CASSFTQLSEGNTIYF
TGCGCCAGCAGCTTTACCCAGTTAAGCGAAGGAAACACCATATATTTT
>TRBV28|once|TRBD1|TRBJ2-4
CASRLRQGASKNIQYF
TGTGCCAGCCGACTTAGACAGGGGGCGTCCAAAAACATTCAGTACTTC
>TRBV6-5|-|TRBD1|TRBJ1-2
CASRTRSNRGHGYTF
TGTGCCAGCAGGACACGCTCCAACAGGGGCCATGGCTACACCTTC
>TRBV5-1|-|TRBD1|TRBJ1-2
CASSPAGGRVTYGYTF
TGCGCCAGCAGCCCGGCAGGGGGCAGGGTAACCTATGGCTACACCTTC
>TRBV6-5|-|TRBD2|TRBJ2-1
CASSRTSGDNEQFF
TGTGCCAGCAGTCGGACTAGCGGGGACAATGAGCAGTTCTTC
>TRBV9|-|-|TRBJ1-1
CASSRKGDPNTEAFF
TGTGCCAGCAGCAGGAAGGGGGATCCGAACACTGAAGCTTTCTTT
>TRBV10-1|-|TRBD2|TRBJ2-1
CASSPGLAGWNEQFF
TGCGCCAGCAGTCCGGGACTAGCGGGATGGAATGAGCAGTTCTTC
>TRBV23-1|once|-|TRBJ2-7
CASLQGGTASYEQYF
TGCGCCAGCTTACAGGGGGGGACCGCTTCCTACGAGCAGTACTTC
>TRBV19|-|-|TRBJ2-1
CASRWQGNEQFF
TGTGCCAGTAGGTGGCAGGGTAATGAGCAGTTCTTC
>TRBV13|-|-|TRBJ1-1
CASGVLGAMNTEAFF
TGTGCCAGCGGGGTATTGGGGGCGATGAACACTGAAGCTTTCTTT
>TRBV6-5|-|-|TRBJ2-1
CASSYSGRGAYNEQFF
TGTGCCAGCAGTTACTCGGGACGGGGGGCGTACAATGAGCAGTTCTTC
>TRBV5-1|-|-|TRBJ2-1
CASSLELQRYNEQFF
TGCGCCAGCAGCTTGGAACTACAACGCTACAATGAGCAGTTCTTC
>TRBV20-1|-|-|TRBJ2-1
CSAGDRSYNEQFF
TGCAGTGCTGGTGACAGGTCCTACAATGAGCAGTTCTTC
>TRBV6-5|few|TRBD2|TRBJ2-7
CASRTAGGSYEQYF
TGTGCCAGCAGGACGGCGGGGGGCTCCTACGAGCAGTACTTC
>TRBV19|-|-|TRBJ1-1
CASSIEGLGTEAFF
TGTGCCAGTAGTATCGAGGGCCTCGGCACTGAAGCTTTCTTT
>TRBV13|-|TRBD2|TRBJ2-3
CASSLGLAGGASDTQYF
TGTGCCAGCAGCTTAGGACTAGCGGGAGGTGCTTCAGATACGCAGTATTTT
>TRBV2|-|-|TRBJ2-1
CASSVDGGSYNEQFF
TGTGCCAGCAGTGTTGATGGAGGTTCCTACAATGAGCAGTTCTTC
>TRBV3-1/TRBV3-2|-|TRBD2|TRBJ2-1
CASSQVLAGLNQQFF
TGTGCCAGCAGCCAAGTACTAGCGGGGTTGAATCAGCAGTTCTTC
>TRBV28|few|-|TRBJ2-3
CASRRGEFTTDTQYF
TGTGCCAGCAGACGTGGAGAGTTCACCACAGATACGCAGTATTTT
>TRBV6-1|once|-|TRBJ1-1
CASIARVQLNTEAFF
TGTGCCAGCATCGCCAGGGTTCAGCTGAACACTGAAGCTTTCTTT
>TRBV12-3/TRBV12-4|few|-|TRBJ1-2
CASSLRVGGYTF
TGTGCCAGCAGTTTGAGGGTGGGCGGCTACACCTTC
>TRBV24-1|once|TRBD1|TRBJ2-4
CATSETGRHAKNIQYF
TGTGCCACCAGTGAGACAGGGCGGCATGCCAAAAACATTCAGTACTTC
>TRBV4-1|-|TRBD2|TRBJ2-7
CASSPVAGTSEGEQYF
TGCGCCAGCAGCCCGGTCGCCGGGACTAGCGAAGGCGAGCAGTACTTC
>TRBV7-9|-|-|TRBJ2-7
CASSLDRSYEQYF
TGTGCCAGCAGCTTAGACAGGTCCTACGAGCAGTACTTC